These 22 T cell receptor beta chains came from one sample sequenced in a study of blood T cell repertoires in COVID-19. Assay: immunoSEQ multiplex PCR; the TCRdb copy retains only in-frame clones and omits some. Of approximately 350,000 clones listed, around 91% were seen once; the top ten hold roughly 1%. Sequencing was done on a sample of PBMCs or T cells enriched from blood (not recorded which). Receptor source: a man in his late teens or twenties who had recovered from COVID-19.

V is TRBV5-8 and J is TRBJ1-5, with D possibly being TRBD1 (5 bases). V was pared by 0 bases and J by 2 bases, with 15 bases between. Germline V gene data show CDR1 as SGHTS and CDR2 as YDEGEE. The CDR3 runs to 17 residues. The CDR3: CASSLALGLGRNQPQHF. In nucleotides, the CDR3 is TGTGCCAGCAGCTTGGCCTTGGGGCTGGGTCGCAATCAGCCCCAGCATTTT.

The sample holds a few counts of this clone. The gene calls are TRBV30 and TRBJ1-3; TRBD1 aligns across 8 bases. The J segment lost 1 base and the V segment lost 1 base, leaving 9 bases of the junction unmatched. This CDR3 region has 17 residues. Germline V gives CDR1 GTSNPN, CDR2 SVGIG (reference sequence). Written as DNA, the CDR3 is TGTGCCTGGAGTGCATCTTGGGACAGGTTTTCTGGAAACACCATATATTTT. Amino acids: CAWSASWDRFSGNTIYF.

The CDR3 DNA reads as TGTGCTAGTGGTTCAACGGACAGAGCTAACTATGGCTACACCTTC. Translated: CASGSTDRANYGYTF. This chain uses TRBV12-5 with TRBJ1-2; D might be TRBD1 (6 bases). Trimming pared 4 bases from V and 0 bases from J, leaving 12 bases between. This CDR3 has 15 residues. Germline V gives CDR1 LGHNT, CDR2 FRNRAP.

This sequence joins TRBV3-1 (or the pseudogene TRBV3-2) and TRBJ2-3; D not resolved. The V gene lost 0 bases and the J gene lost 4 bases, with 17 bases spanning the gap. Looked up from germline, CDR1 is LGHDT and CDR2 is YNNKEL (reference sequence). This CDR3 contains 17 residues. As DNA, the CDR3 is TGTGCCAGCAGCCAAGATCAGTTCACAACCCCCCCAGATACGCAGTATTTT. Translated: CASSQDQFTTPPDTQYF.

This chain links TRBV9 with TRBJ1-2; no firm D call. V dropped 1 base and J dropped 10 bases, with 17 bases sitting between them. The CDR3 is 14 residues long. Germline assignment: CDR1 SGDLS and CDR2 YYNGEE. The CDR3: CASSVTPGGKDYTF. The CDR3 nucleotides read TGTGCCAGCAGCGTAACCCCGGGAGGGAAAGACTACACCTTC.

J is TRBJ1-2 and V is TRBV12-3 or TRBV12-4; no clear D gene. The CDR3 totals 13 residues. Trimming pared 11 bases from V and 2 bases from J, leaving 15 bases between. The CDR3 loop is CAASRGRNYGYTF. CDR3 nucleotides: TGTGCCGCCAGCCGCGGTCGAAACTATGGCTACACCTTC.

This chain connects TRBV10-3 to TRBJ2-3; 9 positions match TRBD2. The CDR3 runs to 15 residues. Trimming at V came to 1 base and at J to 10 bases, leaving 9 bases not matched to a gene. Germline V gives CDR1 ENHRY, CDR2 SYGVKD. CDR3 nucleotide sequence: TGTGCCATCAGTGAGTTAAGCGGGGGGTCCTCCTCGCAGTATTTT. This sequence encodes CAISELSGGSSSQYF.

The chain uses TRBV3-1 (or the pseudogene TRBV3-2) and TRBJ1-1, with D possibly TRBD1 on 5 matching bases. Germline CDR1 and CDR2: LGHDT and YNNKEL (reference sequence). The CDR3 has 14 amino acids. V shed 6 bases and J shed 8 bases, with 19 bases lying between them. The CDR3, as DNA: TGTGCCAGCAGGTTCAGGGTTGATGTGTCAGAAGCTTTCTTT. The encoded protein is CASRFRVDVSEAFF.

The V call is TRBV7-2, the J call TRBJ2-1, with 10 bases that match TRBD2. Germline values: CDR1 SGHTA, CDR2 FQGNSA. The CDR3 loop spans 15 amino acids. Unmatched junction bases numbered 6, after V lost 8 bases and J lost 2 bases. The CDR3, as DNA: TGTGCCAGCTCCAGCGGGAGGGGGGCCTACAATGAGCAGTTCTTC. Its translation: CASSSGRGAYNEQFF.

The gene calls are TRBV7-9 and TRBJ2-7, with 12 bases aligning to TRBD1. This CDR3 is built from 15 residues. V lost 3 bases, J lost 7 bases, and 7 bases stayed unmatched. Germline assignment: CDR1 SEHNR and CDR2 FQNEAQ (reference sequence). The DNA for the CDR3 is TGTGCCAGCAGCTTGTGGGACAGGGGGCGCAAGGAGCAGTACTTC. This translates into CASSLWDRGRKEQYF. Full variable domain (outside the CDR3, taken from reference TRBV7-9 and TRBJ2-7): DTGVSQNPRHKITKRGQNVTFRCDPISEHNRLYWYRQTLGQGPEFLTYFQNEAQLEKSRLLSDRFSAERPKGSFSTLEIQRTEQGDSAMYLCASSLWDRGRKEQYFGPGTRLTVT.

The chain employs TRBV18 and TRBJ1-3, with 8 positions matching TRBD1. This CDR3 has 17 residues. Germline lookup yields CDR1 KGHSH and CDR2 LQKENI. Germline trimming cut 4 bases from V and 0 bases from J; bases unmatched to any gene: 8. This CDR3 reads CASSLRTGSISGNTIYF. The DNA of the CDR3 is TGTGCCAGCTCACTTCGGACAGGGAGTATCTCTGGAAACACCATATATTTT.

J is TRBJ2-2 and V is TRBV10-3, with 9 bases fitting TRBD1. CDR3 size: 15 residues. Germline CDR1 is ENHRY and CDR2 is SYGVKD. V gave up 2 bases and J gave up 6 bases; unmatched junction bases: 4. This chain's CDR3 is CAISEGQGLAGELFF. CDR3 DNA: TGTGCCATCAGTGAGGGACAGGGGCTAGCCGGGGAGCTGTTTTTT.

V is TRBV6-1 and J is TRBJ2-7, with D possibly TRBD1 on 5 matching bases. Trimming took 2 bases from V and 1 from J, leaving 9 bases between them. The CDR3 has 14 residues. Germline assignment: CDR1 MNHNS and CDR2 SASEGT. The CDR3 DNA reads as TGTGCCAGCAGTGAACGGCAGGGATCCTACGAGCAGTACTTC. Amino acids: CASSERQGSYEQYF.

The V gene is TRBV4-1, the J gene TRBJ1-2; D gene uncertain. CDR1 and CDR2 from the germline V gene are MGHRA and YSYEKL. There are 16 residues in the CDR3. V gave up 0 bases and J gave up 3 bases, with 14 bases separating them. CDR3: CASSQDSWQVDYGYTF. CDR3 DNA sequence: TGCGCCAGCAGCCAAGATTCTTGGCAAGTCGACTATGGCTACACCTTC.

This clone was seen a handful of times. J is TRBJ1-1 and V is TRBV28; 11 bases align to TRBD1. The J segment lost 8 bases and the V segment lost 2 bases, leaving 7 bases of the junction unmatched. In germline, CDR1 is MDHEN, CDR2 SYDVKM. The CDR3 totals 15 residues. CDR3 in DNA: TGTGCCAGCAGTTTAGCGGGACAGGGGGAATTGGAAGCTTTCTTT. Protein product: CASSLAGQGELEAFF.

The chain links TRBV6-5 to TRBJ2-1, with TRBD2 matching over 7 bases. This CDR3 is built from 15 residues. The junction had 4 bases not matched to a gene; V was cut back by 4 bases and J by 1 base. CDR1 is MNHEY, CDR2 SVGAGI, per germline. The DNA for the CDR3 is TGTGCCAGCAGTTCCCCGGGACTATCCTACAATGAGCAGTTCTTC. Translated: CASSSPGLSYNEQFF.

This chain joins TRBV9 and TRBJ1-2; 7 bases agree with TRBD1. J lost 5 bases, V lost 3 bases, and 4 bases had no gene match. The CDR3 totals 13 residues. CDR1 is SGDLS, CDR2 YYNGEE, per germline. DNA of the CDR3: TGTGCCAGCAGCGACGGCAGGGGGTATGGCTACACCTTC. This gives the protein CASSDGRGYGYTF. Using reference TRBV9 and TRBJ1-2 for the parts outside the CDR3, the full variable domain is DSGVTQTPKHLITATGQRVTLRCSPRSGDLSVYWYQQSLDQGLQFLIQYYNGEERAKGNILERFSAQQFPDLHSELNLSSLELGDSALYFCASSDGRGYGYTFGSGTRLTVV.

This clone appeared once. The V and J genes are TRBV11-1 and TRBJ2-1; 8 nucleotides match TRBD2. This CDR3 has 16 residues. The germline V gene encodes CDR1 SGHAT and CDR2 FQDESV (reference sequence). The trim removed 5 bases at V and 7 bases at J, leaving 13 bases unmatched. In DNA, the CDR3 is TGTGCCAGCAGCGTCACCAAGCGGGAGCCGTTGAATGAGCAGTTCTTC. This codes for CASSVTKREPLNEQFF.

The chain joins TRBV4-1 to TRBJ1-4; 7 bases agree with TRBD1. J gave up 6 bases and V 0 bases, and 13 bases lay outside the gene matches. The CDR3 length is 18 residues. The germline CDR1 and CDR2 sequences are MGHRA and YSYEKL. CDR3 DNA sequence: TGCGCCAGCAGCCAAGACCTGGTCTCCGGGACAGATGATGAAAAACTGTTTTTT. It encodes CASSQDLVSGTDDEKLFF.

This clone was found a few times. The chain combines TRBV28 with TRBJ2-7; TRBD2 matches at 13 bases. This CDR3 has 15 residues. After removal of 6 bases from V and 2 bases from J, the junction contained 4 bases not matched to a gene. Germline V lookup: CDR1 MDHEN, CDR2 SYDVKM. The CDR3: CASRQTSGRAYEQYF. The DNA for the CDR3 is TGTGCCAGCAGACAAACTAGCGGGAGGGCCTACGAGCAGTACTTC.

The chain joins TRBV7-2 to TRBJ2-7, with TRBD1 identical over 9 bases. In germline, CDR1 is SGHTA, CDR2 FQGNSA. The CDR3 sequence is 15 residues long. V dropped 5 bases and J dropped 3; count of bases not matched to a gene: 8. CDR3 region: CASSISSGQGYEQYF. For the CDR3, the DNA is TGTGCCAGCAGCATAAGCTCGGGACAGGGCTACGAGCAGTACTTC.

The rearrangement links TRBV18 to TRBJ1-6; 7 bases map to TRBD1. This CDR3 region has 14 residues. Unmatched junction bases numbered 7, after V lost 6 bases and J lost 8 bases. CDR1 is KGHSH and CDR2 is LQKENI in the germline V gene. The CDR3 region has the DNA TGTGCCAGCTCGGGGGACAGCGACCATTCACCCCTCCACTTT. Protein sequence: CASSGDSDHSPLHF.